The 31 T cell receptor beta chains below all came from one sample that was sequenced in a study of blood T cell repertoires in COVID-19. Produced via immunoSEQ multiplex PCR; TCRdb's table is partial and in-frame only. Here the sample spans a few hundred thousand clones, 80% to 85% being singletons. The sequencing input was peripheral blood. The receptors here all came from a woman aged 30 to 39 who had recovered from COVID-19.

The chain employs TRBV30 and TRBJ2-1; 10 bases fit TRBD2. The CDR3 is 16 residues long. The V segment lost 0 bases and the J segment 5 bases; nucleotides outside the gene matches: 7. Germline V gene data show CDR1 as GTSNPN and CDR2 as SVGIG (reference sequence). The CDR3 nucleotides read TGTGCCTGGAGTGTACGCGCTAGCGGGAGACACAATGAGCAGTTCTTC. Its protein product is CAWSVRASGRHNEQFF.

CDR3 nucleotides: TGTGCCAGCTCACCATTGACCGTCCAGGGAGGGGAAAAACTGTTTTTT. The encoded protein is CASSPLTVQGGEKLFF. The chain joins TRBV18 to TRBJ1-4; a possible D gene is TRBD1 (5 bases). Germline values: CDR1 KGHSH, CDR2 LQKENI. Between the trimmed V and J ends, which lost 2 bases and 8 bases, there was a span of 18 bases. The length of the CDR3 is 16 residues.

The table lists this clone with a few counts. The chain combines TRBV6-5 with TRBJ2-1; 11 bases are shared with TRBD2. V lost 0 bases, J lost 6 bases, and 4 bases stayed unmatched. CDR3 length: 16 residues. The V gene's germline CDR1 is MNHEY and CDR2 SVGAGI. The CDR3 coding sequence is TGTGCCAGCAGTTACTCGGGGACTAGCGGAATCAATGAGCAGTTCTTC. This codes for CASSYSGTSGINEQFF.

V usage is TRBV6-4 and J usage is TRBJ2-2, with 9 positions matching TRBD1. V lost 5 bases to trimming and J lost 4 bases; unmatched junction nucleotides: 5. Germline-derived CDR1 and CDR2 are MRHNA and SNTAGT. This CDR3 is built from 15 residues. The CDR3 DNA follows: TGTGCCAGCAGTCCGGGACAGGGCAGCACCGGGGAGCTGTTTTTT. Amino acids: CASSPGQGSTGELFF.

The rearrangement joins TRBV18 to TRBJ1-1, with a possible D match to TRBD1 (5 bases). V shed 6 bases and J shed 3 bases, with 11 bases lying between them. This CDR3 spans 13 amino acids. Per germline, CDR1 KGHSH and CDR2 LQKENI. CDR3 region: CASSQGGDTEAFF. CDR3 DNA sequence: TGTGCCAGCTCCCAGGGAGGAGACACTGAAGCTTTCTTT.

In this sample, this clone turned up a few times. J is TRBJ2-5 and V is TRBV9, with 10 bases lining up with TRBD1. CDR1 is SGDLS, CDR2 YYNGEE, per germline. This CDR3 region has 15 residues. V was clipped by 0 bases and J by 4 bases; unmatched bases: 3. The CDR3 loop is CASSVVGTGVETQYF. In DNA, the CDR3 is TGTGCCAGCAGCGTAGTAGGGACAGGGGTAGAGACCCAGTACTTC.

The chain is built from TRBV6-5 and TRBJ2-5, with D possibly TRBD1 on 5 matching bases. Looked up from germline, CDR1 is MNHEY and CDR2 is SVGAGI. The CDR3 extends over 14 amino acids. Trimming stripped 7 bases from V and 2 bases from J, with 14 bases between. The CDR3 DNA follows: TGTGCCAGCACTGCCCAGGGCGAACAAGAGACCCAGTACTTC. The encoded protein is CASTAQGEQETQYF.

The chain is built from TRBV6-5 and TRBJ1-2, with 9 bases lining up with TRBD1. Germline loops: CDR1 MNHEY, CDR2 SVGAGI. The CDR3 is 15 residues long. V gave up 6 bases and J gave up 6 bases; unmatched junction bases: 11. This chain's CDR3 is CASSVEETGGDGYTF. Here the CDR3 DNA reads TGTGCCAGCAGCGTCGAGGAGACAGGGGGTGATGGCTACACCTTC.

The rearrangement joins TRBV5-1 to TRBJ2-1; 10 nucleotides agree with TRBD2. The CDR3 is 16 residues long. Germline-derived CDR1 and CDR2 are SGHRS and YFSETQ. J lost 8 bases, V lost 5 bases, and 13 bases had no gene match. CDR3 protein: CASSQGLAVLVDEQFF. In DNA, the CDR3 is TGCGCCAGCAGTCAAGGACTAGCGGTTTTAGTGGATGAGCAGTTCTTC. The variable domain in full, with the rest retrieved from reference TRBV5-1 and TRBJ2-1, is KAGVTQTPRYLIKTRGQQVTLSCSPISGHRSVSWYQQTPGQGLQFLFEYFSETQRNKGNFPGRFSGRQFSNSRSEMNVSTLELGDSALYLCASSQGLAVLVDEQFFGPGTRLTVL.

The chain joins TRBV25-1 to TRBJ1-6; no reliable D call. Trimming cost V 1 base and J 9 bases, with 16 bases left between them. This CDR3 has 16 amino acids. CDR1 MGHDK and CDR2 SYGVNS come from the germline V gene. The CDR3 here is CASSEFVRVGSSPLHF. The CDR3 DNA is TGTGCCAGCAGTGAATTTGTGAGGGTGGGTTCTTCACCCCTCCACTTT.

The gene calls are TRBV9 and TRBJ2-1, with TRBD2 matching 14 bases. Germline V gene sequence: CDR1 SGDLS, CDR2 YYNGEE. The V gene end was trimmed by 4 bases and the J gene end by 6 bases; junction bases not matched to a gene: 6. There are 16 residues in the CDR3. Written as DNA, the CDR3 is TGTGCCAGCAGCCCCAGCGGGACTAGCGGGGGCAATGAGCAGTTCTTC. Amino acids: CASSPSGTSGGNEQFF.

The CDR3 nucleotides read TGTGCCAGCGACAGGGGTTTGAACACCGGGGAGCTGTTTTTT. Its translation is CASDRGLNTGELFF. This sequence joins TRBV5-6 and TRBJ2-2; TRBD1 agrees at 8 bases. The CDR3 totals 14 residues. Trimming at V came to 7 bases and at J to 1 base, leaving 3 bases not matched to a gene. CDR1 and CDR2 from the germline V gene are SGHDT and YYEEEE.

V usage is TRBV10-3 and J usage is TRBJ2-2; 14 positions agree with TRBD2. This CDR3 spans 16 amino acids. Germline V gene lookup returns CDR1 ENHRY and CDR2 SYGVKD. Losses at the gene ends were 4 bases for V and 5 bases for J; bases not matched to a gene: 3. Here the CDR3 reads CAISVGLAGGTGELFF. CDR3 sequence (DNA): TGTGCCATCAGTGTCGGACTAGCGGGAGGAACCGGGGAGCTGTTTTTT.

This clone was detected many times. The CDR3 DNA follows: TGCAGTGCTGACCGGGACACCAAGCAGTTCTTC. Its protein is CSADRDTKQFF. The chain is built from TRBV20-1 and TRBJ2-1, with D tentatively TRBD1 (6 bases). Trimming pared 5 bases from V and 11 bases from J, leaving 13 bases between. CDR1 is DFQATT, CDR2 SNEGSKA, per germline (reference sequence). The CDR3 has 11 amino acids.

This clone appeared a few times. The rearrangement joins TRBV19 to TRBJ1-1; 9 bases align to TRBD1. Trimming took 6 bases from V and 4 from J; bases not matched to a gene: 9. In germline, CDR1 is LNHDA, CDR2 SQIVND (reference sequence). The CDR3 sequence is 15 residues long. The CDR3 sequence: CASRNTQGAFTEAFF. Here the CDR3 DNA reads TGTGCCAGTAGAAACACACAGGGGGCTTTCACTGAAGCTTTCTTT.

CDR3 loop: CASSRTGFYTGELFF. As DNA, the CDR3 is TGTGCCAGCAGCCGGACAGGGTTTTACACCGGGGAGCTGTTTTTT. The genes are TRBV6-5 and TRBJ2-2; 8 nucleotides line up with TRBD1. CDR3 length: 15 amino acids. The junction had 6 bases not matched to a gene; V was cut back by 6 bases and J by 3 bases. Per germline, CDR1 MNHEY and CDR2 SVGAGI.

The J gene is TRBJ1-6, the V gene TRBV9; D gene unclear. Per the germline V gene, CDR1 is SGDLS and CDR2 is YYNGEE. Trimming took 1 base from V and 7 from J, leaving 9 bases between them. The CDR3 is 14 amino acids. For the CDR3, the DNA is TGTGCCAGCAGCGTAACGGGAGGGAATTCACCCCTCCACTTT. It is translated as CASSVTGGNSPLHF.

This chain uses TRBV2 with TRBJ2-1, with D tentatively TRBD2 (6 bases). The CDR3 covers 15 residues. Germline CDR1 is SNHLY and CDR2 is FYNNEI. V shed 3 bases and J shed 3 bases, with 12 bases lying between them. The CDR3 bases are TGTGCCAGCAGTGAGGAGCGGGCGAGCTACAATGAGCAGTTCTTC. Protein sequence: CASSEERASYNEQFF.

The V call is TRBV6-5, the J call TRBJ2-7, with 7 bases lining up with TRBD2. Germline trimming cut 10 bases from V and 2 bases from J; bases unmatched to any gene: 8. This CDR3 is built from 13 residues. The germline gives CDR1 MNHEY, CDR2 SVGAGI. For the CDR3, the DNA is TGTGCCACCCTCAGGCGGGAGCCCTACGAGCAGTACTTC. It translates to CATLRREPYEQYF.

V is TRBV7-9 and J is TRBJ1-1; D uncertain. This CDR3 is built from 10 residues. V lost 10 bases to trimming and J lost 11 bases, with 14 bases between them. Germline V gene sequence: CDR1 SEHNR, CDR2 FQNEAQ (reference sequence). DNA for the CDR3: TGTGCCATCTCGTATGGGGAGGCTTTCTTT. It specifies CAISYGEAFF.

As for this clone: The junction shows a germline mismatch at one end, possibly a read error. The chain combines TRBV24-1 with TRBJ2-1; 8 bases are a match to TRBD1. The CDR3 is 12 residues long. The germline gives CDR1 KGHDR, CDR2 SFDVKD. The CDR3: CATSDPDRAVVF. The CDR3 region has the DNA TGTGCCACCAGTGATCCGGACAGGGCGGTGGTCTTC.

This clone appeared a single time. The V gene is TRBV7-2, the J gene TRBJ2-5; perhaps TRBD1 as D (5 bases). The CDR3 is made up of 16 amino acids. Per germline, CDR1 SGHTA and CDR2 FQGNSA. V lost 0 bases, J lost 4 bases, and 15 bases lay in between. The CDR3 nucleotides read TGTGCCAGCAGCTTAGCGCTAAGGGGATTTGCAGAGACCCAGTACTTC. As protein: CASSLALRGFAETQYF.

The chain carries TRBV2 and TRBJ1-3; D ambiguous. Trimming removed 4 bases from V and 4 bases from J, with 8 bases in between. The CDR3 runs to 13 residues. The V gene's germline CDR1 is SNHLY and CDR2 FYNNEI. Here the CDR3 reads CASSAGAGNTIYF. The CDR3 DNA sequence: TGTGCCAGCAGTGCAGGCGCCGGAAACACCATATATTTT.

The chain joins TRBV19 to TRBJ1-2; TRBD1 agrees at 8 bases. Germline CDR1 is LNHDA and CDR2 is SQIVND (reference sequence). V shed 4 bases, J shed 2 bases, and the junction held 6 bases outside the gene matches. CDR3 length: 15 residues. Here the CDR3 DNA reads TGTGCCAGTAGTACACAGGGGGGAGGAAACTATGGCTACACCTTC. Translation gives CASSTQGGGNYGYTF.

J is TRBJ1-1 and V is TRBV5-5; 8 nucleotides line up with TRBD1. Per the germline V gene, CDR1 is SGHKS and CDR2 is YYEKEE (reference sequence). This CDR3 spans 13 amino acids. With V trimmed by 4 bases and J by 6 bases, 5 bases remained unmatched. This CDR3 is CASSLGQGAEAFF. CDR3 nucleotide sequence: TGTGCCAGCAGCCTTGGACAGGGCGCTGAAGCTTTCTTT.

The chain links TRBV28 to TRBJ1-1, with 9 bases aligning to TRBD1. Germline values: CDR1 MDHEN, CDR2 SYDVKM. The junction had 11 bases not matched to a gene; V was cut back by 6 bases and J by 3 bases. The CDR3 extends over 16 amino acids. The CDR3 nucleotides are TGTGCCAGCAGGCCCGGGACAGGGTCCTTGGACACTGAAGCTTTCTTT. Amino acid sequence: CASRPGTGSLDTEAFF.

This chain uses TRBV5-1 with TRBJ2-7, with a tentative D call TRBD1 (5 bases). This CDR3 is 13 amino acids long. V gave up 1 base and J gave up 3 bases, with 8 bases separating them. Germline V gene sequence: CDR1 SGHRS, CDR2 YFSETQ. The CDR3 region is CASSLQGNYEQYF. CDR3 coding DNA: TGCGCCAGCAGCTTGCAGGGTAACTACGAGCAGTACTTC.

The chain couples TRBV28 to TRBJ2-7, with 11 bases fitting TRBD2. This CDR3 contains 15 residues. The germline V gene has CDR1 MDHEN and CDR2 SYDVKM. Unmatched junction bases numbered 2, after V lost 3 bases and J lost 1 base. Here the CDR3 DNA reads TGTGCCAGCAGTTTCGCTAGCGGGGGGTCCTACGAGCAGTACTTC. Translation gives CASSFASGGSYEQYF.

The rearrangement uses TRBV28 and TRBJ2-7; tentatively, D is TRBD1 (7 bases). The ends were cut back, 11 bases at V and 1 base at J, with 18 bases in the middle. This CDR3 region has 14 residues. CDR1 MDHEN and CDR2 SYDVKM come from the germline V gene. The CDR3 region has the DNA TGTGCCTGTCTCCAGGGGGGTAATTCCTACGAGCAGTACTTC. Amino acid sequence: CACLQGGNSYEQYF. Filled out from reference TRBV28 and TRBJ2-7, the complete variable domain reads DVKVTQSSRYLVKRTGEKVFLECVQDMDHENMFWYRQDPGLGLRLIYFSYDVKMKEKGDIPEGYSVSREKKERFSLILESASTNQTSMYLCACLQGGNSYEQYFGPGTRLTVT.

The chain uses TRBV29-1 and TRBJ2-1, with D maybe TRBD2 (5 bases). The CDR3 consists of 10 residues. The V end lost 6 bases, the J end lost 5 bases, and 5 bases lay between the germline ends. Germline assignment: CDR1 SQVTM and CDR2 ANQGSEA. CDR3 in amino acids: CSVGDNEQFF. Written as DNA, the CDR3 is TGCAGCGTCGGGGACAATGAGCAGTTCTTC.

The CDR3 bases are TGCGCCAGCAGCTTTTTCGGGAGCGGGAGTACAGATACGCAGTATTTT. It translates to CASSFFGSGSTDTQYF. The V gene is TRBV5-1, the J gene TRBJ2-3; 8 nucleotides match TRBD2. V lost 2 bases, J lost 3 bases, and 8 bases stayed unmatched. The CDR3 sequence is 16 residues long. Per the germline V gene, CDR1 is SGHRS and CDR2 is YFSETQ.